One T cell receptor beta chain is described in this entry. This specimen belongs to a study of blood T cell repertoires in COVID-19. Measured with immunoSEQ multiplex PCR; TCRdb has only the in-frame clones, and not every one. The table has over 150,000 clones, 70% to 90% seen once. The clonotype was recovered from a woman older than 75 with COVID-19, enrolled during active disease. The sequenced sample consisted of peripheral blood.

This CDR3 reads CASGGGRGNNSPLHF. CDR3 coding DNA: TGTGCCAGCGGGGGGGGCAGGGGAAATAATTCACCCCTCCACTTT. V usage is TRBV6-5 and J usage is TRBJ1-6, with D perhaps TRBD1 (6 bases). Deletions cut 8 bases from V and 5 bases from J, with 16 bases between. CDR1 is MNHEY and CDR2 is SVGAGI in the germline V gene. This CDR3 has 15 amino acids.